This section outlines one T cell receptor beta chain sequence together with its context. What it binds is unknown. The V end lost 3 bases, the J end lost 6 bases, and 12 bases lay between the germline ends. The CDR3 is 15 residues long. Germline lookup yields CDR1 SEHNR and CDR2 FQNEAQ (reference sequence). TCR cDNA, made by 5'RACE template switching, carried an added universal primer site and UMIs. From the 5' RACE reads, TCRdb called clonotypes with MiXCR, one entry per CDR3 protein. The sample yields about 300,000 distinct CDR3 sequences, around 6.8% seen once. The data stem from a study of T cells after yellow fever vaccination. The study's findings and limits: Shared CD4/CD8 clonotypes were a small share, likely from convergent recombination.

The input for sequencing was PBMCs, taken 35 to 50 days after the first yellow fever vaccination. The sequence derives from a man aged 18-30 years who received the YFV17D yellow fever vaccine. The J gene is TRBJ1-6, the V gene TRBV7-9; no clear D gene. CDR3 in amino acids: CASSLVGRVNSPLHF. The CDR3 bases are TGTGCCAGCAGCTTGGTCGGGCGAGTTAATTCACCCCTCCACTTT. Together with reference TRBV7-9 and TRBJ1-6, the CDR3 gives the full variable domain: DTGVSQNPRHKITKRGQNVTFRCDPISEHNRLYWYRQTLGQGPEFLTYFQNEAQLEKSRLLSDRFSAERPKGSFSTLEIQRTEQGDSAMYLCASSLVGRVNSPLHFGNGTRLTVT.